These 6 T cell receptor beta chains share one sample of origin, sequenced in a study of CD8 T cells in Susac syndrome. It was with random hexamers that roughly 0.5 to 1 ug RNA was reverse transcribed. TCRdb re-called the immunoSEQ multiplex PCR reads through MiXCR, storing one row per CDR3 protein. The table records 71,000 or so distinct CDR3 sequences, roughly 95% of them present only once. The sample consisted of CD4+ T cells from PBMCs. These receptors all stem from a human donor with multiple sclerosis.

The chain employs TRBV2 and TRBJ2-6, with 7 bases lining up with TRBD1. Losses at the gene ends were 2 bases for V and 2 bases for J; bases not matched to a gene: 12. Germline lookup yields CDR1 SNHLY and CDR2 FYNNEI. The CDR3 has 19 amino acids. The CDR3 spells CASSESPHRGSTGANVLTF. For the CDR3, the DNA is TGTGCCAGCAGTGAATCTCCCCACAGGGGCTCAACTGGGGCCAACGTCCTGACTTTC. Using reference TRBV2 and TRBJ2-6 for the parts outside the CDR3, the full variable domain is EPEVTQTPSHQVTQMGQEVILRCVPISNHLYFYWYRQILGQKVEFLVSFYNNEISEKSEIFDDQFSVERPDGSNFTLKIRSTKLEDSAMYFCASSESPHRGSTGANVLTFGAGSRLTVL.

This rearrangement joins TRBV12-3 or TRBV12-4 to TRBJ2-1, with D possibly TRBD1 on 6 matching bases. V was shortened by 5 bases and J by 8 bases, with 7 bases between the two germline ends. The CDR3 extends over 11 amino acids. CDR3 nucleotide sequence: TGTGCCAGCAGTCCAGGGGATGAGCAGTTCTTC. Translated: CASSPGDEQFF.

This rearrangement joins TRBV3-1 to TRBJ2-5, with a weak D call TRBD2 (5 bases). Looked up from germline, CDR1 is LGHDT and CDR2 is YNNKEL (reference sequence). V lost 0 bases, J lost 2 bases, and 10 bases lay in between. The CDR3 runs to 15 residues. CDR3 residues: CASSQDYGGQETQYF. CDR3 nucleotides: TGTGCCAGCAGCCAAGATTATGGAGGACAAGAGACCCAGTACTTC.

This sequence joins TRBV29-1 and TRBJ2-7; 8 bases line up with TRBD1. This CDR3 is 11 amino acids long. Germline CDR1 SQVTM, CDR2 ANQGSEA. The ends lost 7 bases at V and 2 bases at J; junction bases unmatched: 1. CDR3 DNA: TGCAGCGGACAGGGGACCTACGAGCAGTACTTC. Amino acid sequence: CSGQGTYEQYF.

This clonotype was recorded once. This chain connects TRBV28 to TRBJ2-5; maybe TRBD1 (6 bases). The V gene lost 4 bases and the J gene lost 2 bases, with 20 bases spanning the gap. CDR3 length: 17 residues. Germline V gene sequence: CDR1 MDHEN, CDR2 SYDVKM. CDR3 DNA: TGTGCCAGCAGTTATCGGGGCAGGGGTGGCCGGCAAGAGACCCAGTACTTC. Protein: CASSYRGRGGRQETQYF.

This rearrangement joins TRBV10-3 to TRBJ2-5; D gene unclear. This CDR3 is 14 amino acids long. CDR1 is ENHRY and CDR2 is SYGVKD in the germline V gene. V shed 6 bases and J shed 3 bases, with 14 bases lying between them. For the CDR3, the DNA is TGTGCCATCAGGGCTGGACCCCGAGAAGAGACCCAGTACTTC. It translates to CAIRAGPREETQYF.